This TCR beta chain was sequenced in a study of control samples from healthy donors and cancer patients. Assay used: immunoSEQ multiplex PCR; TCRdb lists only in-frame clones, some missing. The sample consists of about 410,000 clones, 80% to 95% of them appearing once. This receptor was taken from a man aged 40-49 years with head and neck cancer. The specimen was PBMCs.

CDR3 nucleotide sequence: TGCGCCAGCAGCTTGGCGGGAGGTGCTGGCTACACCTTC. It codes for CASSLAGGAGYTF. The J gene is TRBJ1-2, the V gene TRBV5-1; D unresolved. CDR1 SGHRS and CDR2 YFSETQ come from the germline V gene. The CDR3 contains 13 residues. The V end was cut by 0 bases, the J end by 7 bases, with 10 bases between.